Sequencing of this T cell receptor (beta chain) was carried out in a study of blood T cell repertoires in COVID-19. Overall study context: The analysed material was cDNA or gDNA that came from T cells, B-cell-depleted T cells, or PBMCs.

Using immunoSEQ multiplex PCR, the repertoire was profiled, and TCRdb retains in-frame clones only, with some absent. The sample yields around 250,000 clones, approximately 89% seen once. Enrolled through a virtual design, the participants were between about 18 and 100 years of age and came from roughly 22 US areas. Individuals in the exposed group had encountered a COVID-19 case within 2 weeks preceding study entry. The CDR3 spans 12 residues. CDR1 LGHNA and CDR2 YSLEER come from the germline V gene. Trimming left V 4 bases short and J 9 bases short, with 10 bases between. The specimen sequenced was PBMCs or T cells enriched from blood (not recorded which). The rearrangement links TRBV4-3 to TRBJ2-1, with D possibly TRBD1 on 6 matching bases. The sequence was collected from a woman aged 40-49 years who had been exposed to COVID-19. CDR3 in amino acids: CASSPTGGEQFF. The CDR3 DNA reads TGCGCCAGCAGCCCGACAGGTGGTGAGCAGTTCTTC.